This TCR beta chain appears in the sequencing data of a study of cytomegalovirus exposure and HLA in healthy donors. Study background: T cells numbering around 190 million yielded around 120 million unique TCR beta sequences in an earlier analysis.

Germline CDR1 MNHNS, CDR2 SASEGT. The CDR3 runs 18 residues. J gave up 5 bases and V 4 bases, and 16 bases lay outside the gene matches. This clone was counted a few times. The PCR ran on 60 Vbeta and 13 Jbeta primers. Sequenced by immunoSEQ multiplex PCR; TCRdb stores in-frame clones only, minus some. The sample has more than 95,000 clones, more than 75% seen once. This chain joins TRBV6-1 and TRBJ1-2; 10 bases map to TRBD1. The sequence was obtained from a man aged 35-49 years in good health and CMV-seronegative. Sequences were obtained from PBMCs. CDR3 in DNA: TGTGCCAGCAGTGCCGGGACAGGGGCCTTAGCTCCTATATATGGCTACACCTTC. It translates to CASSAGTGALAPIYGYTF.